One and the same sample provided the 26 T cell receptor beta chains below, sequenced in a study of blood T cell repertoires in COVID-19. This table comes from immunoSEQ multiplex PCR, and its TCRdb copy is limited to in-frame clones, with some not included. The profile shows around 130,000 clones, roughly 86% of them singletons. The sample consisted of peripheral blood. These receptors were collected from a woman in her 50s who had recovered from COVID-19.

V gene TRBV29-1 combines with J gene TRBJ2-5; 7 nucleotides match TRBD1. Per germline, CDR1 SQVTM and CDR2 ANQGSEA. There are 12 residues in the CDR3. V trimming: 5 bases; J trimming: 3 bases; junction bases outside the gene matches: 3. CDR3 sequence (DNA): TGCAGCGTTCTGACAGGGAAAGAGACCCAGTACTTC. Protein: CSVLTGKETQYF. The whole variable domain, filled in from reference TRBV29-1 and TRBJ2-5, reads SAVISQKPSRDICQRGTSLTIQCQVDSQVTMMFWYRQQPGQSLTLIATANQGSEATYESGFVIDKFPISRPNLTFSTLTVSNMSPEDSSIYLCSVLTGKETQYFGPGTRLLVL.

The chain recombines TRBV7-2 with TRBJ2-3; TRBD2 matches 11 bases. With 5 bases clipped from V and 6 bases from J, the junction kept 4 bases outside the gene matches. The germline V gene has CDR1 SGHTA and CDR2 FQGNSA. This CDR3 is 14 amino acids long. CDR3 amino acids: CASSLGTSGDTQYF. In DNA form, the CDR3 reads TGTGCCAGCAGCCTCGGGACTAGCGGCGATACGCAGTATTTT.

This clone was counted once. The V gene is TRBV3-1 (or the pseudogene TRBV3-2), the J gene TRBJ2-2, with D uncertain. The V end was cut by 2 bases, the J end by 4 bases, with 14 bases between. CDR3 length: 16 amino acids. Germline loops: CDR1 LGHDT, CDR2 YNNKEL (reference sequence). CDR3 in DNA: TGTGCCAGCAGCCAAATAGGTGGGCTGAGCACCGGGGAGCTGTTTTTT. Amino acid sequence: CASSQIGGLSTGELFF.

The gene calls are TRBV7-9 and TRBJ2-7; D perhaps matches TRBD1 (6 bases). The V gene's germline CDR1 is SEHNR and CDR2 FQNEAQ (reference sequence). The CDR3 loop spans 14 amino acids. The V end lost 4 bases, the J end lost 1 base, and 11 bases lay between the germline ends. CDR3: CASSSTRGSYEQYF. CDR3 nucleotide sequence: TGTGCCAGCAGCTCGACGAGGGGGTCCTACGAGCAGTACTTC.

This chain joins TRBV5-1 and TRBJ1-1, with 9 bases matching TRBD1. The CDR3 sequence is 13 residues long. CDR1 and CDR2 (germline): SGHRS, YFSETQ. V lost 4 bases and J lost 5; bases outside the gene matches: 3. The CDR3 DNA follows: TGCGCCAGCAGCATGGACAGGGGAACTGAAGCTTTCTTT. This gives the protein CASSMDRGTEAFF.

The rearrangement links TRBV4-2 to TRBJ1-5; TRBD1 matches 8 bases. Germline trimming cut 5 bases from V and 9 bases from J; bases unmatched to any gene: 15. The CDR3 consists of 16 residues. Per germline, CDR1 LGHNA and CDR2 YNFKEQ. The CDR3 bases are TGTGCCAGCAGCGAAAAGGACAGGGACGACCTGCGGCCCCAGCATTTT. As protein: CASSEKDRDDLRPQHF.

The J gene is TRBJ1-1, the V gene TRBV29-1; no clear D gene. The CDR3 spans 11 residues. V was shortened by 5 bases and J by 10 bases, with 14 bases between the two germline ends. Germline lookup yields CDR1 SQVTM and CDR2 ANQGSEA. For the CDR3, the DNA is TGCAGCGTTAGCGATACGGCAAGAGCTTTCTTT. Encoded protein: CSVSDTARAFF.

V and J are TRBV6-4 and TRBJ2-2, with TRBD1 as a possible D gene (6 bases). Trimming took 8 bases from V and 2 from J, leaving 12 bases between them. CDR1 is MRHNA and CDR2 is SNTAGT in the germline V gene. This CDR3 is built from 14 residues. CDR3 region: CASATGHNTGELFF. The CDR3 nucleotides read TGTGCCAGCGCTACGGGACATAACACCGGGGAGCTGTTTTTT.

V and J are TRBV7-9 and TRBJ1-2, with TRBD1 matching 11 bases. The CDR3 consists of 16 residues. Germline lookup yields CDR1 SEHNR and CDR2 FQNEAQ (reference sequence). J lost 6 bases, V lost 1 base, and 7 bases had no gene match. CDR3 in DNA: TGTGCCAGCAGCTTAGGGACAGGGGGCGACCGACATGGCTACACCTTC. Encoded protein: CASSLGTGGDRHGYTF. Complete variable domain (other parts from reference TRBV7-9 and TRBJ1-2): DTGVSQNPRHKITKRGQNVTFRCDPISEHNRLYWYRQTLGQGPEFLTYFQNEAQLEKSRLLSDRFSAERPKGSFSTLEIQRTEQGDSAMYLCASSLGTGGDRHGYTFGSGTRLTVV.

The chain combines TRBV19 with TRBJ2-5, with 10 bases lining up with TRBD1. There are 14 residues in the CDR3. The ends lost 4 bases at V and 8 bases at J; junction bases unmatched: 7. CDR1 and CDR2 from the germline V gene are LNHDA and SQIVND (reference sequence). The CDR3 DNA sequence: TGTGCCAGTAGTACGACAGGGGGCGCGGGTACCCAGTACTTC. It codes for CASSTTGGAGTQYF.

J is TRBJ2-7 and V is TRBV30; 9 bases are shared with TRBD1. The V gene end was trimmed by 4 bases and the J gene end by 2 bases; junction bases not matched to a gene: 6. CDR3 length equals 14 residues. CDR1 and CDR2 (germline): GTSNPN, SVGIG (reference sequence). DNA for the CDR3: TGTGCCTGGAAGCGGACAGGGGCGACCTACGAGCAGTACTTC. Amino acids: CAWKRTGATYEQYF.

This chain uses TRBV12-5 with TRBJ2-1, with 8 bases fitting TRBD2. There are 16 residues in the CDR3. With V trimmed by 3 bases and J by 4 bases, 8 bases remained unmatched. Germline assignment: CDR1 LGHNT and CDR2 FRNRAP. This chain's CDR3 is CASGLPTSGRYNEQFF. The CDR3 nucleotides are TGTGCTAGTGGTTTACCTACTAGCGGACGGTACAATGAGCAGTTCTTC.

The chain uses TRBV10-1 and TRBJ1-1; 11 bases fit TRBD1. The J segment lost 4 bases and the V segment lost 3 bases, leaving 4 bases of the junction unmatched. There are 15 residues in the CDR3. Germline V CDR1 and CDR2: WNHNN, SYGVQD (reference sequence). The CDR3 loop is CASSDGGTGGTEAFF. The DNA for the CDR3 is TGCGCCAGCAGTGACGGCGGGACAGGGGGCACTGAAGCTTTCTTT.

This chain uses TRBV5-1 with TRBJ1-5; 8 bases map to TRBD1. V shed 5 bases, J shed 4 bases, and the junction held 8 bases outside the gene matches. Germline V lookup: CDR1 SGHRS, CDR2 YFSETQ. The CDR3 extends over 15 amino acids. CDR3 in amino acids: CASRAGTGTNQPQHF. The CDR3 region has the DNA TGCGCCAGCAGGGCAGGGACAGGAACGAATCAGCCCCAGCATTTT.

CDR3 protein: CASSRHGGDTEAFF. The DNA for the CDR3 is TGCGCCAGCAGCAGACACGGGGGGGACACTGAAGCTTTCTTT. The chain carries TRBV5-1 and TRBJ1-1; TRBD1 might be the D (5 bases). Trimming took 4 bases from V and 3 from J, leaving 13 bases between them. Looked up from germline, CDR1 is SGHRS and CDR2 is YFSETQ. The CDR3 runs to 14 residues.

This chain links TRBV5-1 with TRBJ1-5; TRBD1 matches at 9 bases. The CDR3 runs 13 residues. Trimming removed 4 bases from V and 7 bases from J; junction bases left unmatched: 3. The germline V gene encodes CDR1 SGHRS and CDR2 YFSETQ. CDR3 sequence: CASSRDREQPQHF. The CDR3, as DNA: TGCGCCAGCAGCCGGGACAGGGAGCAGCCCCAGCATTTT.

The chain uses TRBV20-1 and TRBJ2-1, with 16 bases lining up with TRBD2. Trimming took 3 bases from V and 6 from J; bases not matched to a gene: 11. The CDR3 covers 18 residues. Germline V gene data show CDR1 as DFQATT and CDR2 as SNEGSKA (reference sequence). The CDR3 reads CSASSGLAGGLGSNEQFF. CDR3 in DNA: TGCAGTGCTAGTTCGGGACTAGCGGGAGGGCTGGGGAGCAATGAGCAGTTCTTC.

V and J are TRBV7-2 and TRBJ2-7; the D gene is possibly TRBD2 (6 bases). V was shortened by 6 bases and J by 5 bases, with 20 bases between the two germline ends. This CDR3 contains 15 residues. Germline values: CDR1 SGHTA, CDR2 FQGNSA. Here the CDR3 DNA reads TGTGCCAGCAGTACCGGCCCGACTAGAATGGACGAGCAGTACTTC. The encoded protein is CASSTGPTRMDEQYF.

The chain has TRBV5-4 and TRBJ1-1, with TRBD1 as a possible D gene (5 bases). Trimming pared 2 bases from V and 4 bases from J, leaving 15 bases between. The germline gives CDR1 SGHNT, CDR2 YYREEE (reference sequence). The CDR3 has 15 amino acids. CDR3 DNA: TGTGCCAGCAGCTTTCGCGGGGGGACGGGCACTGAAGCTTTCTTT. Translating gives CASSFRGGTGTEAFF.

The chain is built from TRBV5-4 and TRBJ2-5; 9 positions agree with TRBD2. The junction had 5 bases not matched to a gene; V was cut back by 4 bases and J by 4 bases. CDR3 size: 14 residues. Germline assignment: CDR1 SGHNT and CDR2 YYREEE (reference sequence). For the CDR3, the DNA is TGTGCCAGCAGCGGGCGGGAGGGACGAGAGACCCAGTACTTC. It encodes CASSGREGRETQYF.

The CDR3 DNA reads as TGTGCCAGCAGTGTACAGGGGGATGGCACAGATACGCAGTATTTT. Protein: CASSVQGDGTDTQYF. This chain connects TRBV28 to TRBJ2-3; 8 positions match TRBD1. The CDR3 consists of 15 residues. Trimming took 5 bases from V and 1 from J; bases not matched to a gene: 5. CDR1 is MDHEN and CDR2 is SYDVKM in the germline V gene. Supplemented by reference TRBV28 and TRBJ2-3, the full variable domain reads DVKVTQSSRYLVKRTGEKVFLECVQDMDHENMFWYRQDPGLGLRLIYFSYDVKMKEKGDIPEGYSVSREKKERFSLILESASTNQTSMYLCASSVQGDGTDTQYFGPGTRLTVL.

This clone is a singleton in its sample. This chain joins TRBV6-2 or TRBV6-3 and TRBJ2-5, with a weak D call TRBD2 (6 bases). The CDR3 loop spans 15 amino acids. Trimming shortened V by 2 bases and J by 4 bases, and 14 bases separated the two germline ends. Germline V CDR1 and CDR2: MNHEY, SVGEGT. The CDR3 sequence is CASSYGGVPSETQYF. CDR3 nucleotide sequence: TGTGCCAGCAGTTACGGCGGGGTCCCGTCAGAGACCCAGTACTTC.

The J gene is TRBJ1-2, the V gene TRBV6-4, with D possibly being TRBD1 (6 bases). CDR3 length equals 19 residues. In germline, CDR1 is MRHNA, CDR2 SNTAGT. Trimming left V 0 bases short and J 0 bases short, with 20 bases between. Here the CDR3 reads CASSDSRRDTTPANYGYTF. CDR3 in DNA: TGTGCCAGCAGTGACTCGAGACGGGACACTACCCCCGCTAACTATGGCTACACCTTC.

V is TRBV13 and J is TRBJ2-7, with D possibly TRBD1 on 6 matching bases. The CDR3 is 15 residues long. Germline lookup yields CDR1 PRHDT and CDR2 FYEKMQ (reference sequence). Between the trimmed V and J ends, which lost 6 bases and 3 bases, there was a span of 18 bases. In DNA form, the CDR3 reads TGTGCCAGCAGTCCTAGATTCAGGGGAAACTACGAGCAGTACTTC. Its protein product is CASSPRFRGNYEQYF.

This chain connects TRBV9 to TRBJ2-3, with D possibly TRBD1 on 6 matching bases. V lost 3 bases, J lost 3 bases, and 8 bases lay in between. This CDR3 contains 13 residues. Germline CDR1 and CDR2: SGDLS and YYNGEE. The CDR3 region has the DNA TGTGCCAGCAGCGGAGGGGGTACAGATACGCAGTATTTT. Protein sequence: CASSGGGTDTQYF. Full variable domain (remainder filled in from reference TRBV9 and TRBJ2-3): DSGVTQTPKHLITATGQRVTLRCSPRSGDLSVYWYQQSLDQGLQFLIQYYNGEERAKGNILERFSAQQFPDLHSELNLSSLELGDSALYFCASSGGGTDTQYFGPGTRLTVL.

A single count supports this clone. The junction departs from germline at one end; a sequencing error may be responsible. The V and J genes are TRBV29-1 and TRBJ2-1, with 7 bases identical to TRBD1. The CDR3 has 15 residues. Germline CDR1 and CDR2: SQVTM and ANQGSEA. CDR3 amino acids: CSVEGGRLGYNEQFF. CDR3 in DNA: TGCAGCGTCGAAGGGGGCAGGCTTGGGTACAATGAGCAGTTCTTC.